The clone carrying this T cell receptor (beta chain) turned up a few times. The antigen remains undetermined. This entry is derived from a study of T-cell memory formation after mild COVID-19. From the 5' RACE reads, TCRdb called clonotypes with MiXCR, one entry per CDR3 protein. The sample consists of under 450,000 distinct CDR3 sequences, approximately 14% of them appearing once. Study results and caveats: Contracting CD4+ clones sat mainly in CM and EM; CD8+ in EMRA.

This CDR3 comprises 16 residues. V lost 4 bases and J lost 8, with 21 bases in between. Per germline, CDR1 ENHRY and CDR2 SYGVKD. The sample was PBMCs or a T cell subset sorted from them (not recorded which). The receptor comes from a young man who had mild COVID-19 (a few samples of this study predate the infection). Cell type and time point are not known. This chain links TRBV10-3 with TRBJ2-1; tentative D call: TRBD1 (5 bases). CDR3 DNA: TGTGCCATCAGTGCCTTAGGGCCCAGTCAAGGGGATGAGCAGTTCTTC. Protein sequence: CAISALGPSQGDEQFF.